The 20 T cell receptor beta chains below come from one sample, sequenced in a study of spatial heterogeneity in lung cancer. TCRdb analysed the 5' RACE reads with MiXCR anew, one entry per CDR3 protein. Of about 44,000 distinct CDR3 sequences listed, roughly 15% are singletons. The time point was: sample taken at primary tumor resection. Researchers sequenced whole RNA taken from tumor, nontumor lung or frozen PBMC without sorting. The material sequenced was PBMCs, taken at surgery. The receptor source for this set is a male donor with early-stage non-small cell lung cancer.

V usage is TRBV7-2 and J usage is TRBJ2-3; D uncertain. Germline CDR1 and CDR2: SGHTA and FQGNSA. The CDR3 is 13 residues long. V lost 5 bases and J lost 5, with 11 bases in between. CDR3 amino acids: CASSLLGLDTQYF. As DNA, the CDR3 is TGTGCCAGCAGCCTCCTAGGATTAGATACGCAGTATTTT.

In its sample, this clonotype was seen many times. The CDR3 here is CASSLLGTGGYTF. CDR3 nucleotide sequence: TGTGCCAGCAGCCTGCTTGGGACAGGGGGCTACACCTTC. This chain links TRBV3-1 with TRBJ1-2, with 9 positions matching TRBD1. The trim removed 4 bases at V and 8 bases at J, leaving 5 bases unmatched. The CDR3 length is 13 residues. Germline loops: CDR1 LGHDT, CDR2 YNNKEL (reference sequence).

This clonotype was observed at least ten times. This chain links TRBV20-1 with TRBJ2-3, with D maybe TRBD1 (6 bases). The CDR3 length is 13 residues. In germline, CDR1 is DFQATT, CDR2 SNEGSKA (reference sequence). V was pared by 3 bases and J by 0 bases, with 7 bases between. The CDR3 nucleotides read TGCAGTGCTAGGCAGGGGAGCACAGATACGCAGTATTTT. Translation: CSARQGSTDTQYF.

There are many counts of this clonotype. The rearrangement uses TRBV7-8 and TRBJ1-2; D not certain. The CDR3 totals 15 residues. Trimming took off 5 bases at V and 3 bases at J, with 16 bases between the two ends. Looked up from germline, CDR1 is SGHVS and CDR2 is FQNEAQ. The CDR3 reads CASSLVNGRDYGYTF. CDR3 nucleotides: TGTGCCAGCAGCCTTGTCAACGGGCGCGACTATGGCTACACCTTC.

There are many counts of this clonotype. The chain links TRBV6-5 to TRBJ1-6, with TRBD1 identical over 9 bases. Germline CDR1 reads MNHEY; CDR2 reads SVGAGI. The CDR3 consists of 15 residues. J was trimmed by 6 bases and V by 6 bases; bases with no gene match: 6. The CDR3 coding sequence is TGTGCCAGCAGCCCGACAGGGGGAAGTAATTCACCCCTCCACTTT. Translating it yields CASSPTGGSNSPLHF.

The rearrangement links TRBV12-3 or TRBV12-4 to TRBJ1-6, with D possibly being TRBD1 (5 bases). The CDR3 has 14 amino acids. The germline V and J ends were trimmed by 8 bases and 10 bases, with 18 bases remaining between them. CDR3 in DNA: TGTGCCAGCCACCCGGGCAGGGTGGGCTCACCCCTCCACTTT. Its protein is CASHPGRVGSPLHF.

V is TRBV5-6 and J is TRBJ2-7; 8 nucleotides line up with TRBD2. The CDR3 sequence is 16 residues long. From germline, CDR1 is SGHDT and CDR2 YYEEEE. The trim removed 3 bases at V and 3 bases at J, leaving 11 bases unmatched. Written as DNA, the CDR3 is TGTGCCAGCAGCTCCCCCGCGGGAGGCCTCCACTACGAGCAGTACTTC. Translation: CASSSPAGGLHYEQYF.

The chain links TRBV11-2 to TRBJ1-2; D ambiguous. The V end lost 0 bases, the J end lost 4 bases, and 12 bases lay between the germline ends. The CDR3 has 15 amino acids. Germline V gene data show CDR1 as SGHAT and CDR2 as FQNNGV. The DNA for the CDR3 is TGTGCCAGCAGCTTAGATTCTGCAGCCTCCTATGGCTACACCTTC. Translated, it gives CASSLDSAASYGYTF.

This clonotype was seen repeatedly, ten times or more. The chain uses TRBV7-9 and TRBJ2-1, with unresolved D. V gave up 0 bases and J gave up 0 bases, with 9 bases separating them. Germline loops: CDR1 SEHNR, CDR2 FQNEAQ (reference sequence). CDR3 length: 16 amino acids. CDR3 DNA sequence: TGTGCCAGCAGCTTAGCCTCGGCGAGCTCCTACAATGAGCAGTTCTTC. It specifies CASSLASASSYNEQFF.

This clonotype was counted ten times or more. The chain combines TRBV24-1 with TRBJ2-3; D may correspond to TRBD1 or TRBD2 (5 bases each). The CDR3 runs 14 residues. Germline loops: CDR1 KGHDR, CDR2 SFDVKD. V was cut by 3 bases and J by 4 bases, with 10 bases left in between. CDR3 DNA sequence: TGTGCCACCAGTGATGGCATGGGGGCAGATACGCAGTATTTT. This translates into CATSDGMGADTQYF.

The CDR3 here is CASSPGSSYNEQFF. The CDR3 bases are TGTGCCAGCAGCCCCGGATCCTCCTACAATGAGCAGTTCTTC. V is TRBV28 and J is TRBJ2-1; D is undetermined. V gave up 6 bases and J gave up 0 bases, with 9 bases separating them. Per the germline V gene, CDR1 is MDHEN and CDR2 is SYDVKM. The CDR3 is 14 residues long.

V is TRBV29-1 and J is TRBJ2-3; D gene uncertain. The CDR3 consists of 12 residues. Looked up from germline, CDR1 is SQVTM and CDR2 is ANQGSEA. V lost 3 bases to trimming and J lost 6 bases, with 10 bases between them. The DNA for the CDR3 is TGCAGCGTTGATCAGGAGACCGATACGCAGTATTTT. Residues: CSVDQETDTQYF.

This clonotype was seen a few times. The V and J genes are TRBV6-2 or TRBV6-3 and TRBJ2-5, with D perhaps TRBD2 (5 bases). Trimming pared 6 bases from V and 5 bases from J, leaving 13 bases between. The length of the CDR3 is 13 residues. Looked up from germline, CDR1 is MNHEY and CDR2 is SVGEGT. CDR3 sequence reads: CASRGSVGETQYF. DNA for the CDR3: TGTGCCAGCAGAGGTAGCGTTGGCGAGACCCAGTACTTC.

At least ten counts were recorded for this clonotype. J is TRBJ1-5 and V is TRBV2, with D hard to call. There are 14 residues in the CDR3. Trimming took 2 bases from V and 4 from J, leaving 9 bases between them. Germline V gene lookup returns CDR1 SNHLY and CDR2 FYNNEI. The CDR3 DNA sequence: TGTGCCAGCAGTGAAATCACAGAAAATCAGCCCCAGCATTTT. Encoded protein: CASSEITENQPQHF.

This clonotype was picked up a small number of times. The J gene is TRBJ2-1, the V gene TRBV15, with D uncertain. V lost 0 bases to trimming and J lost 7 bases, with 4 bases between them. This CDR3 is built from 12 residues. The germline V gene has CDR1 LNHNV and CDR2 YYDKDF (reference sequence). CDR3: CATSRDRNEQFF. Written as DNA, the CDR3 is TGTGCCACCAGCAGAGATAGGAATGAGCAGTTCTTC.

This clonotype showed up many times. The gene calls are TRBV5-1 and TRBJ2-1, with 10 bases fitting TRBD1. The CDR3 has 15 amino acids. Germline lookup yields CDR1 SGHRS and CDR2 YFSETQ. V dropped 4 bases and J dropped 5; count of bases not matched to a gene: 6. The CDR3 bases are TGCGCCAGCAGCCCGGACAGGGGGACAAACAATGAGCAGTTCTTC. Translation: CASSPDRGTNNEQFF.

This clonotype appeared a few times. The rearrangement uses TRBV2 and TRBJ2-5; D perhaps matches TRBD1 (5 bases). The germline CDR1 and CDR2 sequences are SNHLY and FYNNEI. The CDR3 contains 11 residues. Trimming removed 4 bases at V and 10 bases at J, with 10 bases between. CDR3 region: CASSVQGLQYF. The CDR3 region has the DNA TGTGCCAGCAGTGTTCAGGGCCTCCAGTACTTC.

The sample holds many counts of this clonotype. This sequence joins TRBV5-1 and TRBJ1-2; D gene unclear. Germline-derived CDR1 and CDR2 are SGHRS and YFSETQ. V gave up 1 base and J gave up 4 bases, with 14 bases separating them. This CDR3 contains 15 residues. In DNA, the CDR3 is TGCGCCAGCAGCTTGTCCGGCTCACCTACCTATGGCTACACCTTC. Protein sequence: CASSLSGSPTYGYTF. Full variable domain (rest looked up from reference TRBV5-1 and TRBJ1-2): KAGVTQTPRYLIKTRGQQVTLSCSPISGHRSVSWYQQTPGQGLQFLFEYFSETQRNKGNFPGRFSGRQFSNSRSEMNVSTLELGDSALYLCASSLSGSPTYGYTFGSGTRLTVV.

This clonotype was counted only a few times. This rearrangement joins TRBV7-9 to TRBJ1-1; 10 bases line up with TRBD1. V was clipped by 5 bases and J by 5 bases; unmatched bases: 14. This CDR3 is built from 17 residues. Germline-derived CDR1 and CDR2 are SEHNR and FQNEAQ (reference sequence). The DNA of the CDR3 is TGTGCCAGCAGCGACAGGGGGCAGGGGAATACAGGGACTGAAGCTTTCTTT. The encoded protein is CASSDRGQGNTGTEAFF.

A few counts support this clonotype. This chain uses TRBV5-6 with TRBJ2-7; the D gene is possibly TRBD2 (6 bases). The germline V gene has CDR1 SGHDT and CDR2 YYEEEE. Trimming cost V 0 bases and J 2 bases, with 9 bases left between them. CDR3 size: 14 residues. The CDR3 is CASSLEGLTYEQYF. Here the CDR3 DNA reads TGTGCCAGCAGCTTGGAAGGACTAACCTACGAGCAGTACTTC. The whole variable domain, filled in from reference TRBV5-6 and TRBJ2-7, reads DAGVTQSPTHLIKTRGQQVTLRCSPKSGHDTVSWYQQALGQGPQFIFQYYEEEERQRGNFPDRFSGHQFPNYSSELNVNALLLGDSALYLCASSLEGLTYEQYFGPGTRLTVT.